This T cell receptor (beta chain) was identified during a study of blood T cell repertoires in COVID-19. For the study at large: T cells, B-cell-depleted T cells, or PBMCs supplied cDNA or gDNA.

In the authors' methods: Reference gene primer amplification gave nucleated cell count estimates. The protocol was immunoSEQ multiplex PCR, while the TCRdb copy is restricted to in-frame clones and leaves out a portion. D and trimming come from the DNA, and the V and J calls and clone size come from that table. The sample contains around 67,000 clones, about three quarters of which appear only once. Germline trimming cut 1 base from V and 5 bases from J; bases unmatched to any gene: 8. The CDR3 length is 18 residues. Looked up from germline, CDR1 is KGHDR and CDR2 is SFDVKD. The chain couples TRBV24-1 to TRBJ2-2, with 11 bases lining up with TRBD1. The sequence came from a woman between 70 and 85 years old with acute or convalescent COVID-19. The source material was peripheral blood. The CDR3 is CATSDFSSGTGGTGELFF. DNA of the CDR3: TGTGCCACCAGTGATTTCTCCTCCGGGACAGGGGGGACCGGGGAGCTGTTTTTT.